These 26 T cell receptor beta chains came from one sample sequenced in a study of control samples from healthy donors and cancer patients. The assay was immunoSEQ multiplex PCR, and TCRdb's table has in-frame clones only and misses some. The sample has about 150,000 clones, 91% seen once. The specimen was blood. The receptors come from a man under 40 in good health.

V gene TRBV11-2 combines with J gene TRBJ2-3; no clear D gene. CDR1 SGHAT and CDR2 FQNNGV come from the germline V gene. V was trimmed by 3 bases and J by 4 bases, leaving 5 bases between them. This CDR3 is 12 amino acids long. CDR3 bases: TGTGCCAGCAGCTTTAGGGCAGATACGCAGTATTTT. Amino acids: CASSFRADTQYF.

This chain links TRBV9 with TRBJ1-2; 7 positions agree with TRBD1. The V gene end was trimmed by 1 base and the J gene end by 7 bases; junction bases not matched to a gene: 31. The CDR3 totals 22 residues. Germline CDR1 SGDLS, CDR2 YYNGEE. For the CDR3, the DNA is TGTGCCAGCAGCGTACTCTTAAGGGGGCAGGGGCACCTGCCTACCCCTTCGTTTGGCTACACCTTC. Its translation: CASSVLLRGQGHLPTPSFGYTF.

A single count supports this clone. V gene TRBV2 combines with J gene TRBJ1-4, with TRBD1 matching over 10 bases. This CDR3 has 14 residues. The V and J ends lost 6 bases and 7 bases, in that order; junction bases with no gene match: 5. Per germline, CDR1 SNHLY and CDR2 FYNNEI. CDR3 DNA: TGTGCCAGCAGGGACGACAGGGGGCGTGAAAAACTGTTTTTT. It yields the protein CASRDDRGREKLFF.

The V call is TRBV24-1, the J call TRBJ2-3; 8 positions agree with TRBD1. The CDR3 sequence is 16 residues long. V was clipped by 1 base and J by 2 bases; unmatched bases: 4. Germline V gene lookup returns CDR1 KGHDR and CDR2 SFDVKD. CDR3: CATSDFNRGSTDTQYF. As DNA, the CDR3 is TGTGCCACCAGTGATTTTAACAGGGGGTCCACAGATACGCAGTATTTT.

The chain couples TRBV10-3 to TRBJ1-1; 7 nucleotides agree with TRBD1. CDR3 length: 14 residues. Germline values: CDR1 ENHRY, CDR2 SYGVKD. V dropped 2 bases and J dropped 1; count of bases not matched to a gene: 1. Here the CDR3 reads CAISERQGNTEAFF. CDR3 sequence (DNA): TGTGCCATCAGTGAGCGACAGGGGAACACTGAAGCTTTCTTT.

V gene TRBV27 combines with J gene TRBJ1-1; a weak D match, TRBD1 (5 bases). The CDR3 sequence is 13 residues long. Trimming cost V 4 bases and J 4 bases, with 10 bases left between them. From germline, CDR1 is MNHEY and CDR2 SMNVEV (reference sequence). CDR3 coding DNA: TGTGCCAGCAGTTCCCGGGGGTCCACTGAAGCTTTCTTT. It yields the protein CASSSRGSTEAFF.

V usage is TRBV6-1 and J usage is TRBJ1-2; D unresolved. Germline CDR1 reads MNHNS; CDR2 reads SASEGT. This CDR3 is 13 amino acids long. Trimming took off 1 base at V and 8 bases at J, with 11 bases between the two ends. The CDR3 DNA follows: TGTGCCAGCAGTGAAGTGAACGGAAGGGGCTACACCTTC. Translated, it gives CASSEVNGRGYTF.

This clone has only a few counts. The chain carries TRBV15 and TRBJ2-2, with D possibly TRBD2 on 7 matching bases. Germline V CDR1 and CDR2: LNHNV, YYDKDF (reference sequence). Deletions cut 0 bases from V and 4 bases from J, with 12 bases between. The CDR3 runs to 16 residues. The CDR3 region has the DNA TGTGCCACCAGCAGAGATCCCGGGGGGCGCACCGGGGAGCTGTTTTTT. Amino acid sequence: CATSRDPGGRTGELFF. Based on the CDR3 plus reference TRBV15 and TRBJ2-2, the full variable domain is DAMVIQNPRYQVTQFGKPVTLSCSQTLNHNVMYWYQQKSSQAPKLLFHYYDKDFNNEADTPDNFQSRRPNTSFCFLDIRSPGLGDTAMYLCATSRDPGGRTGELFFGEGSRLTVL.

The chain combines TRBV27 with TRBJ1-1; TRBD1 is a possible D gene (5 bases). The V gene lost 5 bases and the J gene lost 4 bases, with 17 bases spanning the gap. The V gene's germline CDR1 is MNHEY and CDR2 SMNVEV (reference sequence). This CDR3 is built from 15 residues. The CDR3 DNA is TGTGCCAGCAGTATAAAGGGTGGGGGGGGCACTGAAGCTTTCTTT. Translation: CASSIKGGGGTEAFF.

This clone was seen once. The chain recombines TRBV19 with TRBJ1-2; the D is unclear. The CDR3 sequence is 12 residues long. Per germline, CDR1 LNHDA and CDR2 SQIVND (reference sequence). Trimming pared 7 bases from V and 4 bases from J, leaving 10 bases between. The CDR3 reads CASMKGAYGYTF. CDR3 bases: TGTGCCAGTATGAAGGGCGCCTATGGCTACACCTTC.

This clone was seen a single time. V gene TRBV7-6 combines with J gene TRBJ1-5, with D hard to call. Trimming took 1 base from V and 1 from J, leaving 14 bases between them. The V gene's germline CDR1 is SGHVS and CDR2 FNYEAQ. CDR3 length: 17 amino acids. The CDR3 nucleotides are TGTGCCAGCAGCTTAGAGGGTTCGGGGTTGAGCAATCAGCCCCAGCATTTT. Translated, it gives CASSLEGSGLSNQPQHF.

V and J are TRBV6-5 and TRBJ2-2; 7 bases agree with TRBD2. CDR1 and CDR2 (germline): MNHEY, SVGAGI. Losses at the gene ends were 2 bases for V and 3 bases for J; bases not matched to a gene: 3. The CDR3 runs to 15 residues. The CDR3 is CASSYASGDTGELFF. The CDR3 DNA sequence: TGTGCCAGCAGTTACGCTAGCGGAGACACCGGGGAGCTGTTTTTT.

The rearrangement joins TRBV5-4 to TRBJ2-3; D call uncertain. Germline CDR1 SGHNT, CDR2 YYREEE (reference sequence). Trimming shortened V by 4 bases and J by 0 bases, and 12 bases separated the two germline ends. This CDR3 contains 15 residues. In nucleotides, the CDR3 is TGTGCCAGCAGCCCGTTGAGGCCTAGCACAGATACGCAGTATTTT. Residues: CASSPLRPSTDTQYF.

This chain links TRBV19 with TRBJ1-4; TRBD1 aligns across 10 bases. This CDR3 is built from 16 residues. From germline, CDR1 is LNHDA and CDR2 SQIVND (reference sequence). Trimming cost V 4 bases and J 6 bases; bases outside gene matches: 8. The CDR3 coding sequence is TGTGCCAGTAGTAGTCCTGGGACAGGGGTTTATGAAAAACTGTTTTTT. As protein: CASSSPGTGVYEKLFF.

This clone was picked up one time. Different DNA sequences within this sample yield the same CDR3. The chain uses TRBV6-5 and TRBJ1-5; 7 nucleotides align to TRBD1. CDR3 length equals 15 residues. Germline lookup yields CDR1 MNHEY and CDR2 SVGAGI. J lost 3 bases, V lost 4 bases, and 6 bases had no gene match. The CDR3 reads CASSLSQGYNQPQHF. CDR3 coding DNA: TGTGCCAGCAGTTTGTCACAGGGGTACAATCAGCCCCAGCATTTT.

The chain recombines TRBV18 with TRBJ2-7, with 7 bases identical to TRBD2. J lost 3 bases, V lost 5 bases, and 7 bases had no gene match. The CDR3 covers 14 residues. Germline CDR1 KGHSH, CDR2 LQKENI. The CDR3 DNA sequence: TGTGCCAGCTCAACTCGGGGGGACGGCTACGAGCAGTACTTC. Its translation: CASSTRGDGYEQYF.

The V and J genes are TRBV7-9 and TRBJ2-2, with D uncertain. V was pared by 11 bases and J by 6 bases, with 13 bases between. The CDR3 consists of 12 residues. Per germline, CDR1 SEHNR and CDR2 FQNEAQ (reference sequence). CDR3 residues: CASRDAAGELFF. Written as DNA, the CDR3 is TGTGCCTCGAGAGACGCGGCCGGGGAGCTGTTTTTT.

The table lists this clone with a count of one. V gene TRBV6-5 combines with J gene TRBJ1-2; tentative D call: TRBD1 (5 bases). Per germline, CDR1 MNHEY and CDR2 SVGAGI. The CDR3 totals 13 residues. The ends were cut back, 8 bases at V and 0 bases at J, with 10 bases in the middle. The CDR3 region is CASQGKANYGYTF. The CDR3 coding sequence is TGTGCCAGCCAGGGAAAAGCTAACTATGGCTACACCTTC.

The chain has TRBV10-1 and TRBJ2-1; a possible D gene is TRBD2 (7 bases). This CDR3 spans 17 amino acids. Trimming removed 0 bases from V and 2 bases from J, with 14 bases in between. CDR1 and CDR2 from the germline V gene are WNHNN and SYGVQD (reference sequence). The CDR3 DNA sequence: TGCGCCAGCAGTGAGTCCCGAGGGGGGGTCACCTACAATGAGCAGTTCTTC. Amino acid sequence: CASSESRGGVTYNEQFF.

V usage is TRBV9 and J usage is TRBJ1-1, with D possibly matching TRBD1 (5 bases). Germline-derived CDR1 and CDR2 are SGDLS and YYNGEE. CDR3 length: 15 residues. V was pared by 2 bases and J by 2 bases, with 13 bases between. The CDR3 region is CASSVPSGLNTEAFF. In DNA form, the CDR3 reads TGTGCCAGCAGCGTTCCTTCGGGACTCAACACTGAAGCTTTCTTT.

This chain's CDR3 is CASGRGGTSYEQYF. The DNA of the CDR3 is TGTGCCAGCGGCCGGGGTGGGACCTCCTACGAGCAGTACTTC. V usage is TRBV7-2 and J usage is TRBJ2-7; D is possibly TRBD1 or TRBD2 (5 bases each). Germline values: CDR1 SGHTA, CDR2 FQGNSA. The CDR3 totals 14 residues. Trimming left V 8 bases short and J 0 bases short, with 14 bases between.

The rearrangement uses TRBV5-4 and TRBJ2-7; 8 nucleotides match TRBD2. The germline CDR1 and CDR2 sequences are SGHNT and YYREEE (reference sequence). The CDR3 sequence is 14 residues long. The V segment lost 4 bases and the J segment 2 bases; nucleotides outside the gene matches: 5. CDR3 amino acids: CASSREGRTYEQYF. In nucleotides, the CDR3 is TGTGCCAGCAGCCGGGAGGGGCGAACCTACGAGCAGTACTTC.

The V call is TRBV27, the J call TRBJ2-1, with 7 bases matching TRBD2. The germline CDR1 and CDR2 sequences are MNHEY and SMNVEV (reference sequence). Germline trimming cut 5 bases from V and 5 bases from J; bases unmatched to any gene: 6. The CDR3 spans 14 residues. The DNA for the CDR3 is TGTGCCAGCAGTGGATCTAGCGGTCACAATGAGCAGTTCTTC. It is translated as CASSGSSGHNEQFF.

The CDR3 is CASSLLARTSPDTQYF. The CDR3 DNA reads as TGTGCCAGCAGTTTACTGGCTCGGACTTCCCCAGATACGCAGTATTTT. This chain connects TRBV28 to TRBJ2-3; TRBD2 is a possible D gene (5 bases). Trimming shortened V by 2 bases and J by 4 bases, and 16 bases separated the two germline ends. Germline V gives CDR1 MDHEN, CDR2 SYDVKM. The CDR3 loop spans 16 amino acids.

The rearrangement links TRBV7-2 to TRBJ1-5, with D tentatively TRBD1 (5 bases). Germline-derived CDR1 and CDR2 are SGHTA and FQGNSA. The CDR3 runs to 15 residues. V lost 5 bases and J lost 7, with 18 bases in between. The CDR3 DNA reads TGTGCCAGCAGCAAATCATTCGGGGCGGGGCAGCCCCAGCATTTT. This encodes CASSKSFGAGQPQHF. The complete variable domain, with remaining parts taken from reference TRBV7-2 and TRBJ1-5, reads GAGVSQSPSNKVTEKGKDVELRCDPISGHTALYWYRQSLGQGLEFLIYFQGNSAPDKSGLPSDRFSAERTGGSVSTLTIQRTQQEDSAVYLCASSKSFGAGQPQHFGDGTRLSIL.

The CDR3: CASSLVPGVAGYTF. The CDR3 nucleotides are TGTGCCAGCAGCTTAGTTCCCGGGGTTGCCGGCTACACCTTC. The genes are TRBV11-2 and TRBJ1-2; no clear D. The CDR3 runs to 14 residues. Between the trimmed V and J ends, which lost 1 base and 8 bases, there was a span of 14 bases. In germline, CDR1 is SGHAT, CDR2 FQNNGV.